A selection of T cell receptor beta chains follows, all from one sample in a study of T cells after yellow fever vaccination. From the 5' RACE reads, TCRdb called clonotypes with MiXCR, one entry per CDR3 protein. The profile shows 340,000 or so distinct CDR3 sequences, roughly an eighth of them singletons. The sample consisted of CD4+ T cells sorted from PBMCs, taken 15 days after the yellow fever booster vaccination. The source of these receptors is a man younger than 35 who received the YFV17D yellow fever vaccine. Each CDR3 is given with its conserved first and last residue. A clone size is listed for some rows: how often the clone was seen (once, few, many), or a class if it is expanded.

j_call clone_size v_call cdr3_aa
TRBJ1-5 few TRBV20-1 CSATSYSGRSNQPQHF
TRBJ1-5 NA TRBV11-2 CASSLDFTSGAQHF
TRBJ1-4 few TRBV6-2/TRBV6-3 CASRGRGRTNEKLFF
TRBJ2-5 NA TRBV5-1 CASSWVTSSETQYF
TRBJ1-5 NA TRBV20-1 CSASHTGAINQPQHF
TRBJ2-6 NA TRBV7-9 CASSSWANVLTF
TRBJ2-5 many TRBV5-6 CASSRDRGLGETQYF
TRBJ2-1 many TRBV4-2 CASSQESTRISYNEQFF
TRBJ1-2 NA TRBV19 CASSQSGASNYGYTF
TRBJ2-7 NA TRBV4-2 CASSQEVAGVHEQYF
TRBJ1-2 NA TRBV20-1 CSASIGDGSYGYTF
TRBJ2-3 few TRBV9 CASSVASGPHLEYTQYF
TRBJ2-5 NA TRBV5-1 CASNTGVTETQYF
TRBJ1-2 NA TRBV19 CASSLAHRDSHGYTF
TRBJ2-2 few TRBV7-9 CASSLGDGYYTGELFF
TRBJ2-2 NA TRBV20-1 CSASRGGNTGELFF
TRBJ2-2 NA TRBV5-4 CASSLGQQGNTGELFF
TRBJ2-3 NA TRBV12-3/TRBV12-4 CASSLARGGEGDTQYF
TRBJ1-4 few TRBV6-5 CASSYDSGPNEKLFF
TRBJ2-5 few TRBV7-7 CASSLAGTGVQTQYF
TRBJ2-6 many TRBV7-3 CASSLQGPGANVLTF
TRBJ2-1 few TRBV6-5 CASRTSGGLNEQFF
TRBJ2-1 few TRBV7-9 CASTARGSSYNEQFF
TRBJ1-5 few TRBV24-1 CATGQGENQPQHF
TRBJ1-2 few TRBV7-2 CASSLWAGGHYGYTF
TRBJ2-7 many TRBV5-4 CASSAAGGLSYEQYF
TRBJ2-6 NA TRBV2 CASMGGPWGANVLTF
TRBJ2-7 few TRBV4-1 CASSRLGLYEQYF
TRBJ2-2 NA TRBV6-2/TRBV6-3 CASRKTGRTGELFF
TRBJ1-4 NA TRBV29-1 CSVEDAGGPDEKLFF
TRBJ1-5 few TRBV20-1 CSARPSGWADNQPQHF
TRBJ2-3 few TRBV12-3/TRBV12-4 CASSFRWGADTQYF
TRBJ2-7 once TRBV20-1 CSARVPDRSYEQYF
TRBJ1-2 NA TRBV7-9 CASSLDSFDGYTF
TRBJ1-5 many TRBV20-1 CSAPGGVGDQPQHF
TRBJ2-1 few TRBV9 CASSVLAGNSNEQFF
TRBJ2-3 few TRBV2 CASLLDTQYF
TRBJ1-1 NA TRBV6-4 CASSVTGGNTEAFF
TRBJ2-7 few TRBV6-5 CASSYSRQPTSYEQYF
TRBJ2-3 few TRBV27 CASSLSSAWVHTDTQYF
TRBJ2-3 few TRBV3-1 CASSQGSGGGDTQYF
TRBJ1-6 few TRBV3-1 CASSQSPGQGRSPLHF
TRBJ2-1 few TRBV6-2/TRBV6-3 CASSSSYPSSYNEQFF
TRBJ1-2 NA TRBV5-1 CASSPGGSIDYGYTF
TRBJ2-5 many TRBV6-6 CASNGLAGGQETQYF
TRBJ1-2 many TRBV12-3/TRBV12-4 CASSPQEFRGYTF
TRBJ1-1 NA TRBV29-1 CSVVILDLNTEAFF
TRBJ2-2 NA TRBV4-3 CASSQEGQINTGELFF
TRBJ2-2 NA TRBV7-7 CASSQRTGSNTGELFF
TRBJ2-5 NA TRBV5-1 CASSRLAGRGSETQYF
TRBJ1-4 NA TRBV5-6 CASRPTGVEEKLFF
TRBJ2-3 NA TRBV5-1 CASGPGTSGTDTQYF
TRBJ2-5 NA TRBV10-3 CAISETSGGKNLPKETQYF
TRBJ1-1 many TRBV20-1 CSARSLGLDYTEAFF
TRBJ2-5 NA TRBV12-3/TRBV12-4 CASSYRGDGTQYF